Reported below is one T cell receptor (beta chain). CDR3 length: 15 amino acids. The germline V gene encodes CDR1 MNHEY and CDR2 SMNVEV (reference sequence). With V trimmed by 4 bases and J by 8 bases, 13 bases remained unmatched. The sample belongs to a study of blood T cell repertoires in COVID-19. Across the whole study: Italy, Spain and the United States were the sources of the convalescent and acute COVID-19 samples.

Using immunoSEQ multiplex PCR, the repertoire was profiled, and TCRdb retains in-frame clones only, with some absent. The sample has over 150,000 clones, roughly nine tenths seen once. Sequencing was done on a sample of peripheral blood. The chain couples TRBV27 to TRBJ1-2; 7 positions agree with TRBD1. The sequence was collected from a man between 65 and 79 years old with active or convalescent COVID-19. For the CDR3, the DNA is TGTGCCAGCAGTTCTCAGGGGGGCCTCCCACGCGGCTACACCTTC. Translation: CASSSQGGLPRGYTF.